These 10 T cell receptor beta chains were sequenced from one sample in a study of shared clonotypes between healthy human individuals. Produced via immunoSEQ multiplex PCR; TCRdb's table is partial and in-frame only. The sample has roughly 1 million clones, roughly 80% seen once; the top ten hold 1.4% to 1.5%. Input material: memory CD4+ T cells sorted from blood. As for subset: CD45RA-negative fraction. These receptors were taken from a man aged 18 to 35 in good health.

CDR3 DNA: TGTGCCATCACCCCACTAGCGGGAGGGGCGAATGAGCAGTTCTTC. This translates into CAITPLAGGANEQFF. The chain recombines TRBV10-3 with TRBJ2-1; 13 bases match TRBD2. CDR3 length: 15 residues. J lost 7 bases, V lost 7 bases, and 7 bases had no gene match. Germline V CDR1 and CDR2: ENHRY, SYGVKD.

This clone was seen just once. The CDR3 DNA reads as TGTGCCATCAGTGAAGTTAGCGGGGGAGAGACCCAGTACTTC. It translates to CAISEVSGGETQYF. The chain joins TRBV10-3 to TRBJ2-5; 9 positions agree with TRBD2. The CDR3 is 14 amino acids. J lost 4 bases, V lost 3 bases, and 3 bases had no gene match. The germline V gene has CDR1 ENHRY and CDR2 SYGVKD.

This chain connects TRBV7-6 to TRBJ2-7; 9 bases line up with TRBD1. Germline V CDR1 and CDR2: SGHVS, FNYEAQ. The CDR3 is 15 residues long. The V segment lost 5 bases and the J segment 4 bases; nucleotides outside the gene matches: 9. CDR3 sequence reads: CASSPGTGRSYEQYF. The CDR3 DNA is TGTGCCAGCAGCCCCGGGACAGGGAGATCATACGAGCAGTACTTC.

The gene calls are TRBV7-9 and TRBJ2-5, with unresolved D. Per the germline V gene, CDR1 is SEHNR and CDR2 is FQNEAQ (reference sequence). Trimming shortened V by 0 bases and J by 5 bases, and 10 bases separated the two germline ends. There are 14 residues in the CDR3. As DNA, the CDR3 is TGTGCCAGCAGCTTAGCTGTAGCTAGGGAGACCCAGTACTTC. Protein sequence: CASSLAVARETQYF.

The V gene is TRBV2, the J gene TRBJ2-3, with TRBD1 as a possible D gene (6 bases). The germline V gene has CDR1 SNHLY and CDR2 FYNNEI. V shed 3 bases and J shed 1 base, with 8 bases lying between them. The CDR3 totals 14 residues. CDR3 region: CASSDYRGTDTQYF. In DNA form, the CDR3 reads TGTGCCAGCAGTGACTACAGGGGCACAGATACGCAGTATTTT.

The rearrangement uses TRBV30 and TRBJ1-3, with TRBD1 matching 7 bases. CDR3 length equals 15 residues. Germline values: CDR1 GTSNPN, CDR2 SVGIG (reference sequence). The V and J ends lost 3 bases and 2 bases, in that order; junction bases with no gene match: 7. CDR3 residues: CAWSNFRGAGNTIYF. The CDR3 bases are TGTGCCTGGAGCAATTTCAGGGGGGCTGGAAACACCATATATTTT.

The chain uses TRBV28 and TRBJ2-2; D ambiguous. The V gene's germline CDR1 is MDHEN and CDR2 SYDVKM. Trimming removed 6 bases at V and 6 bases at J, with 11 bases between. The CDR3 length is 13 residues. CDR3 region: CASRKGAAGELFF. CDR3 nucleotide sequence: TGTGCCAGCAGAAAGGGCGCGGCCGGGGAGCTGTTTTTT.

The table lists this clone with many counts. V usage is TRBV28 and J usage is TRBJ1-4; possibly TRBD1 for D (5 bases). V shed 7 bases and J shed 7 bases, with 19 bases lying between them. The CDR3 totals 15 residues. Germline CDR1 and CDR2: MDHEN and SYDVKM. CDR3 amino acids: CASISSGTAREKLFF. As DNA, the CDR3 is TGTGCCAGCATAAGCTCCGGGACCGCTCGTGAAAAACTGTTTTTT. Full variable domain (rest looked up from reference TRBV28 and TRBJ1-4): DVKVTQSSRYLVKRTGEKVFLECVQDMDHENMFWYRQDPGLGLRLIYFSYDVKMKEKGDIPEGYSVSREKKERFSLILESASTNQTSMYLCASISSGTAREKLFFGSGTQLSVL.

A remark on this clone: Other DNA sequences in this specimen translate into the identical CDR3. This chain connects TRBV5-1 to TRBJ2-7; D could derive from TRBD1 or TRBD2 (6 bases each). The length of the CDR3 is 14 residues. The V and J ends lost 0 bases and 2 bases respectively, with 9 bases between them. Per the germline V gene, CDR1 is SGHRS and CDR2 is YFSETQ. The CDR3 DNA reads TGCGCCAGCAGCTTGGGAGGGGGGACCTACGAGCAGTACTTC. Translating gives CASSLGGGTYEQYF.

V gene TRBV11-1 combines with J gene TRBJ2-2; no clear D. Germline V CDR1 and CDR2: SGHAT, FQDESV (reference sequence). CDR3 size: 14 residues. Trimming removed 1 base at V and 5 bases at J, with 8 bases between. This chain's CDR3 is CASSLVPGTGELFF. In nucleotides, the CDR3 is TGTGCCAGCAGCTTAGTACCTGGAACCGGGGAGCTGTTTTTT. Filled out from reference TRBV11-1 and TRBJ2-2, the complete variable domain reads EAEVAQSPRYKITEKSQAVAFWCDPISGHATLYWYRQILGQGPELLVQFQDESVVDDSQLPKDRFSAERLKGVDSTLKIQPAELGDSAMYLCASSLVPGTGELFFGEGSRLTVL.